These 27 T cell receptor beta chains were sequenced from one sample in a study of cytomegalovirus exposure and HLA in healthy donors. The PCR ran on 60 Vbeta and 13 Jbeta primers. Clones were sequenced by immunoSEQ multiplex PCR, and TCRdb holds only the in-frame ones, with some missing. The data contain 180,000 or so clones, approximately 85% of them singletons. Sequencing was done on a sample of PBMCs. The receptors were gathered from a man between 18 and 35 years old in good health and CMV-seropositive.

The chain couples TRBV5-8 to TRBJ2-5, with 7 bases aligning to TRBD2. In germline, CDR1 is SGHTS, CDR2 YDEGEE. The ends lost 4 bases at V and 3 bases at J; junction bases unmatched: 9. This CDR3 region has 15 residues. In DNA, the CDR3 is TGTGCCAGCAGCCCAACGGGGGGACTTAAAGAGACCCAGTACTTC. Translating it yields CASSPTGGLKETQYF.

This clone has only one observation. V usage is TRBV5-5 and J usage is TRBJ2-3; TRBD2 agrees at 15 bases. There are 18 residues in the CDR3. The V gene end was trimmed by 4 bases and the J gene end by 6 bases; junction bases not matched to a gene: 12. CDR1 is SGHKS and CDR2 is YYEKEE in the germline V gene (reference sequence). The CDR3 is CASSRGLAGGVMMDTQYF. CDR3 sequence (DNA): TGTGCCAGCAGCCGAGGACTAGCGGGGGGGGTGATGATGGATACGCAGTATTTT.

With respect to this clone: The CDR3 ends on some other residue instead of the conserved phenylalanine or tryptophan, so this is likely a read error. This sequence joins TRBV6-4 and TRBJ1-6; D is unresolved. Germline V lookup: CDR1 MRHNA, CDR2 SNTAGT. The CDR3 is 15 amino acids. Trimming shortened V by 0 bases and J by 6 bases, and 9 bases separated the two germline ends. CDR3 protein: CASSDSRVGNSPLHL. The DNA of the CDR3 is TGTGCCAGCAGTGACTCCCGGGTCGGTAATTCACCCCTCCACCTT.

The CDR3 DNA reads as TGTGCCAGTACCAACGGACAGGGAAGGTATGGCTACACCTTC. Its protein is CASTNGQGRYGYTF. The chain has TRBV19 and TRBJ1-2; 8 bases are shared with TRBD1. Germline V gene data show CDR1 as LNHDA and CDR2 as SQIVND (reference sequence). V gave up 7 bases and J gave up 5 bases; unmatched junction bases: 9. The CDR3 is 14 amino acids.

This chain uses TRBV5-4 with TRBJ2-7; D is perhaps TRBD2 (6 bases). In germline, CDR1 is SGHNT, CDR2 YYREEE (reference sequence). The CDR3 spans 13 residues. V shed 0 bases and J shed 2 bases, with 6 bases lying between them. The CDR3 DNA sequence: TGTGCCAGCAGCTTGGGCGGGACCTACGAGCAGTACTTC. This gives the protein CASSLGGTYEQYF.

The chain carries TRBV14 and TRBJ2-1; 8 bases line up with TRBD1. The CDR3 is 15 amino acids. V was pared by 4 bases and J by 8 bases, with 10 bases of the junction left unmatched. Germline V CDR1 and CDR2: SGHDN, FVKESK. The CDR3 sequence is CASSPRGLDFYEQFF. The CDR3 region has the DNA TGTGCCAGCAGCCCCAGGGGGCTCGATTTCTATGAGCAGTTCTTC.

With regard to this clone: Because the CDR3 is missing its conserved closing phenylalanine or tryptophan, this is likely a read error. The V and J genes are TRBV6-1 and TRBJ2-7; no firm D call. The germline V gene encodes CDR1 MNHNS and CDR2 SASEGT. This CDR3 region has 14 residues. Trimming left V 0 bases short and J 2 bases short, with 8 bases between. Here the CDR3 DNA reads TGTGCCAGCAGTGAAGCTCGAGGTACCTACGAGCAGTACCTC. This gives the protein CASSEARGTYEQYL.

This chain joins TRBV10-3 and TRBJ1-1; 7 nucleotides agree with TRBD1. V was pared by 5 bases and J by 1 base, with 7 bases of the junction left unmatched. The CDR3 spans 15 residues. Per germline, CDR1 ENHRY and CDR2 SYGVKD. The CDR3 DNA follows: TGTGCCATCAGTCGAGGGGGCTTGGGGAACACTGAAGCTTTCTTT. It codes for CAISRGGLGNTEAFF.

The chain uses TRBV5-1 and TRBJ1-1; TRBD1 matches 7 bases. The CDR3 length is 15 residues. Germline trimming cut 5 bases from V and 5 bases from J; bases unmatched to any gene: 12. In germline, CDR1 is SGHRS, CDR2 YFSETQ. The CDR3 DNA reads TGCGCCAGCAGTCTGGGTACAGGGGAGAGGACTGAAGCTTTCTTT. This gives the protein CASSLGTGERTEAFF. The whole variable domain, filled in from reference TRBV5-1 and TRBJ1-1, reads KAGVTQTPRYLIKTRGQQVTLSCSPISGHRSVSWYQQTPGQGLQFLFEYFSETQRNKGNFPGRFSGRQFSNSRSEMNVSTLELGDSALYLCASSLGTGERTEAFFGQGTRLTVV.

The gene calls are TRBV15 and TRBJ2-3, with TRBD2 matching 9 bases. Germline CDR1 reads LNHNV; CDR2 reads YYDKDF (reference sequence). The CDR3 is made up of 12 amino acids. Unmatched junction bases numbered 5, after V lost 8 bases and J lost 8 bases. CDR3 in DNA: TGTGCCACCGCGGGGGGGCCGGGTACGCAGTATTTT. Its protein is CATAGGPGTQYF. The full variable domain, in which reference TRBV15 and TRBJ2-3 provide the parts outside the CDR3, is DAMVIQNPRYQVTQFGKPVTLSCSQTLNHNVMYWYQQKSSQAPKLLFHYYDKDFNNEADTPDNFQSRRPNTSFCFLDIRSPGLGDTAMYLCATAGGPGTQYFGPGTRLTVL.

This clone was counted a single time. The rearrangement joins TRBV20-1 to TRBJ2-4; 7 nucleotides align to TRBD1. The ends lost 0 bases at V and 13 bases at J; junction bases unmatched: 3. The CDR3 has 11 amino acids. The germline gives CDR1 DFQATT, CDR2 SNEGSKA (reference sequence). The DNA of the CDR3 is TGCAGTGCTAGAGACCCGGACAGGCAGTACTTC. This encodes CSARDPDRQYF.

The chain is built from TRBV5-1 and TRBJ1-4, with 10 bases lining up with TRBD1. Germline V gives CDR1 SGHRS, CDR2 YFSETQ. The CDR3 length is 18 residues. V was pared by 3 bases and J by 3 bases, with 11 bases of the junction left unmatched. The CDR3 region has the DNA TGCGCCAGCAGCTCCAAGGCCGGGACAGGGGCACCTAATGAAAAACTGTTTTTT. Its translation is CASSSKAGTGAPNEKLFF.

This chain joins TRBV10-1 and TRBJ2-1; 8 nucleotides line up with TRBD1. Germline CDR1 WNHNN, CDR2 SYGVQD (reference sequence). After removal of 3 bases from V and 8 bases from J, the junction contained 9 bases not matched to a gene. The CDR3 has 15 amino acids. CDR3: CASSEEGQGVHEQFF. The CDR3 DNA reads as TGCGCCAGCAGTGAAGAAGGACAGGGAGTACATGAGCAGTTCTTC.

The chain has TRBV15 and TRBJ1-6; 11 nucleotides agree with TRBD1. In germline, CDR1 is LNHNV, CDR2 YYDKDF (reference sequence). The CDR3 is 15 amino acids. The V segment lost 1 base and the J segment 7 bases; nucleotides outside the gene matches: 0. The CDR3 spells CATSRGTGGNSPLHF. In DNA, the CDR3 is TGTGCCACCAGCAGAGGGACAGGGGGCAATTCACCCCTCCACTTT. Combining the CDR3 with reference TRBV15 and TRBJ1-6 gives the whole variable domain DAMVIQNPRYQVTQFGKPVTLSCSQTLNHNVMYWYQQKSSQAPKLLFHYYDKDFNNEADTPDNFQSRRPNTSFCFLDIRSPGLGDTAMYLCATSRGTGGNSPLHFGNGTRLTVT.

The chain recombines TRBV4-1 with TRBJ2-5; D unresolved. Germline V gene lookup returns CDR1 MGHRA and CDR2 YSYEKL. The CDR3 sequence is 17 residues long. V was shortened by 1 base and J by 1 base, with 16 bases between the two germline ends. The CDR3 is CASSQVGWASVQETQYF. The CDR3, as DNA: TGCGCCAGCAGCCAAGTAGGTTGGGCCTCCGTCCAAGAGACCCAGTACTTC.

V gene TRBV6-5 combines with J gene TRBJ1-1; 7 bases line up with TRBD1. The CDR3 contains 14 residues. Germline CDR1 reads MNHEY; CDR2 reads SVGAGI. J was trimmed by 6 bases and V by 5 bases; bases with no gene match: 9. The CDR3 sequence: CASSPTGSGSEAFF. In DNA, the CDR3 is TGTGCCAGCAGTCCGACAGGGAGTGGGTCTGAAGCTTTCTTT.

V and J are TRBV14 and TRBJ2-1, with D perhaps matching TRBD2 (6 bases). CDR3 size: 16 residues. V was shortened by 3 bases and J by 12 bases, with 24 bases between the two germline ends. Looked up from germline, CDR1 is SGHDN and CDR2 is FVKESK. Here the CDR3 DNA reads TGTGCCAGCAGCCACCTTCCAGGAGGGGCCGCACGGGCGCAGTTCTTC. It codes for CASSHLPGGAARAQFF.

The chain employs TRBV4-3 and TRBJ2-1, with 10 bases aligning to TRBD2. Germline trimming cut 1 base from V and 12 bases from J; bases unmatched to any gene: 12. This CDR3 spans 16 amino acids. The germline V gene encodes CDR1 LGHNA and CDR2 YSLEER. As DNA, the CDR3 is TGCGCCAGCAGCCAAGTACACCCTAGCGGGGGATGGGGGCAGTTCTTC. Residues: CASSQVHPSGGWGQFF.

This chain uses TRBV10-2 with TRBJ1-5; TRBD1 matches at 7 bases. The CDR3 sequence is 13 residues long. V was clipped by 9 bases and J by 6 bases; unmatched bases: 8. The germline CDR1 and CDR2 sequences are WSHSY and SAAADI. Written as DNA, the CDR3 is TGCGCCAGGGGTATGACAGGGCGTCAGCCCCAGCATTTT. Translating gives CARGMTGRQPQHF.

This sequence joins TRBV6-5 and TRBJ1-2; weak D call: TRBD1 (6 bases). The CDR3 runs 14 residues. The germline CDR1 and CDR2 sequences are MNHEY and SVGAGI. V was shortened by 6 bases and J by 7 bases, with 18 bases between the two germline ends. The CDR3 nucleotides read TGTGCCAGCAGCCCGGACAGCGTCCTAGGTGGCTACACCTTC. Its protein product is CASSPDSVLGGYTF.

This clone was seen a few times. The CDR3 reads CASQTSGGHYNEQFF. In DNA form, the CDR3 reads TGTGCCAGCCAGACTAGCGGGGGGCACTACAATGAGCAGTTCTTC. This chain links TRBV7-2 with TRBJ2-1, with 13 bases identical to TRBD2. CDR1 is SGHTA and CDR2 is FQGNSA in the germline V gene. J lost 3 bases, V lost 8 bases, and 4 bases had no gene match. This CDR3 has 15 amino acids.

The table lists this clone with a count of one. The chain links TRBV27 to TRBJ2-1, with TRBD2 matching 13 bases. The CDR3 is 13 residues long. The V gene's germline CDR1 is MNHEY and CDR2 SMNVEV (reference sequence). The trim removed 6 bases at V and 12 bases at J, leaving 5 bases unmatched. This chain's CDR3 is CASSRTSGGGQFF. DNA for the CDR3: TGTGCCAGCAGCCGGACTAGCGGGGGCGGGCAGTTCTTC.

The chain is built from TRBV11-3 and TRBJ2-2, with TRBD2 matching over 7 bases. The CDR3 sequence is 16 residues long. V dropped 5 bases and J dropped 3; count of bases not matched to a gene: 9. The V gene's germline CDR1 is SGHNT and CDR2 YENEEA. The CDR3 DNA sequence: TGTGCCAGCAGCCCGTTGCGCGGGGGTGACACCGGGGAGCTGTTTTTT. Amino acid sequence: CASSPLRGGDTGELFF.

This clone was seen a handful of times. The chain joins TRBV19 to TRBJ1-1; D unclear. CDR3 size: 13 residues. Germline CDR1 and CDR2: LNHDA and SQIVND (reference sequence). V lost 5 bases and J lost 0, with 7 bases in between. Here the CDR3 DNA reads TGTGCCAGTAGTCAAACAGTGAACACTGAAGCTTTCTTT. It is translated as CASSQTVNTEAFF.

The V gene is TRBV7-9, the J gene TRBJ1-4; the D gene is possibly TRBD1 (5 bases). The V end lost 5 bases, the J end lost 6 bases, and 13 bases lay between the germline ends. From germline, CDR1 is SEHNR and CDR2 FQNEAQ (reference sequence). CDR3 length equals 14 residues. DNA for the CDR3: TGTGCCAGCAGCCATGCAGGGCTAGATGAAAAACTGTTTTTT. Amino acid sequence: CASSHAGLDEKLFF.

This chain uses TRBV9 with TRBJ1-1, with a weak D call TRBD1 (5 bases). Trimming pared 4 bases from V and 5 bases from J, leaving 18 bases between. The germline V gene encodes CDR1 SGDLS and CDR2 YYNGEE. This CDR3 is built from 15 residues. In nucleotides, the CDR3 is TGTGCCAGCAGCCCCCGGAGGGGTGGGGGAACTGAAGCTTTCTTT. This codes for CASSPRRGGGTEAFF.

This chain joins TRBV18 and TRBJ2-2; 8 bases are shared with TRBD1. After removal of 5 bases from V and 5 bases from J, the junction contained 7 bases not matched to a gene. CDR3 length equals 15 residues. The germline V gene has CDR1 KGHSH and CDR2 LQKENI. CDR3 nucleotide sequence: TGTGCCAGCTCAGCGGACAGGGCGGGAACCGGGGAGCTGTTTTTT. Protein product: CASSADRAGTGELFF.